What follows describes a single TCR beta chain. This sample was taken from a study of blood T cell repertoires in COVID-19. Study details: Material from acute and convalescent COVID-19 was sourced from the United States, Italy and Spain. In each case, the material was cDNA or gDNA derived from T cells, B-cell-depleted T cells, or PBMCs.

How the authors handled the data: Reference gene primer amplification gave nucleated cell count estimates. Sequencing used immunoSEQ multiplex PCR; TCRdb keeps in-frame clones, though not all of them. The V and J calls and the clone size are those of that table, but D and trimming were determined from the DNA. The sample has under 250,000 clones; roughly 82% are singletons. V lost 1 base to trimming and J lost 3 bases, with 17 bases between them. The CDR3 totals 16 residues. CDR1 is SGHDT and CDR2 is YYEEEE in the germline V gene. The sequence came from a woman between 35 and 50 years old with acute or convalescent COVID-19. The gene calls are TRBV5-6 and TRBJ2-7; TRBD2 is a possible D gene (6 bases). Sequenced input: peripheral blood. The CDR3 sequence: CASSLFPLAKDYEQYF. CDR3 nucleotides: TGTGCCAGCAGCTTGTTTCCGCTAGCGAAAGACTACGAGCAGTACTTC.